A single sample is the source of the 9 T cell receptor beta chains below, sequenced in a study of blood T cell repertoires in COVID-19. Assay: immunoSEQ multiplex PCR; the TCRdb copy retains only in-frame clones and omits some. Of roughly 250,000 clones in the sample, roughly 84% were seen once. Sequencing used peripheral blood. These receptors originate from a woman aged 40 to 55 who had recovered from COVID-19.

This chain joins TRBV9 and TRBJ2-5, with TRBD2 matching over 10 bases. V was pared by 2 bases and J by 2 bases, with 3 bases of the junction left unmatched. The CDR3 sequence is 15 residues long. The germline V gene encodes CDR1 SGDLS and CDR2 YYNGEE. Here the CDR3 DNA reads TGTGCCAGCAGCGTCGGACTAGCGGATCAAGAGACCCAGTACTTC. It translates to CASSVGLADQETQYF.

The chain combines TRBV19 with TRBJ1-5; weak D call: TRBD1 (6 bases). V gave up 6 bases and J gave up 0 bases, with 15 bases separating them. From germline, CDR1 is LNHDA and CDR2 SQIVND (reference sequence). The CDR3 covers 16 residues. The CDR3 DNA is TGTGCCAGTAGCCAAGGACAGACCTATAGCAATCAGCCCCAGCATTTT. Its translation is CASSQGQTYSNQPQHF.

In its sample, this clone was seen once. The J gene is TRBJ2-3, the V gene TRBV6-4; TRBD2 matches 8 bases. Germline V lookup: CDR1 MRHNA, CDR2 SNTAGT. With V trimmed by 2 bases and J by 4 bases, 5 bases remained unmatched. CDR3 length: 15 residues. The CDR3 region is CASSDLGLDSDTQYF. DNA for the CDR3: TGTGCCAGCAGTGACCTGGGACTAGATTCAGATACGCAGTATTTT.

This rearrangement joins TRBV4-2 to TRBJ2-3; D not certain. The CDR3 spans 13 residues. CDR1 and CDR2 (germline): LGHNA, YNFKEQ. Trimming took off 4 bases at V and 1 base at J, with 6 bases between the two ends. Here the CDR3 reads CASSPLRTDTQYF. CDR3 sequence (DNA): TGTGCCAGCAGCCCCCTACGCACAGATACGCAGTATTTT.

This clone was detected a few times. The chain uses TRBV5-5 and TRBJ1-2; TRBD1 matches 7 bases. CDR1 is SGHKS, CDR2 YYEKEE, per germline (reference sequence). V lost 0 bases to trimming and J lost 5 bases; unmatched junction nucleotides: 7. This CDR3 comprises 15 residues. The CDR3 DNA reads as TGTGCCAGCAGCTTGGCCGGGACAGAACCTTATGGCTACACCTTC. Translated: CASSLAGTEPYGYTF.

J is TRBJ2-5 and V is TRBV5-6; D remains unclear. This CDR3 has 15 amino acids. With 0 bases removed from V and 1 base from J, the gap between germline ends came to 10 bases. Germline V gene sequence: CDR1 SGHDT, CDR2 YYEEEE. The CDR3 loop is CASSLEQPGQETQYF. In nucleotides, the CDR3 is TGTGCCAGCAGCTTGGAACAACCGGGCCAAGAGACCCAGTACTTC.

V usage is TRBV27 and J usage is TRBJ2-7; tentatively, D is TRBD2 (5 bases). This CDR3 region has 13 residues. Germline V lookup: CDR1 MNHEY, CDR2 SMNVEV (reference sequence). The V and J ends lost 8 bases and 3 bases respectively, with 14 bases between them. CDR3 region: CASRGYQDYEQYF. The CDR3, as DNA: TGTGCCAGCCGAGGGTATCAGGACTACGAGCAGTACTTC.

The rearrangement links TRBV20-1 to TRBJ2-5; D unclear. Germline CDR1 is DFQATT and CDR2 is SNEGSKA (reference sequence). Trimming cost V 7 bases and J 4 bases, with 10 bases left between them. The CDR3 spans 11 residues. CDR3 in amino acids: CSGRVGETQYF. The CDR3 coding sequence is TGCAGTGGTCGGGTGGGAGAGACCCAGTACTTC.

The chain links TRBV19 to TRBJ1-1, with D perhaps matching TRBD1 (5 bases). V was pared by 6 bases and J by 0 bases, with 17 bases between. Germline CDR1 reads LNHDA; CDR2 reads SQIVND (reference sequence). The CDR3 is 16 residues long. The CDR3: CASSLRGGQMNTEAFF. CDR3 DNA: TGTGCCAGTAGCCTAAGGGGAGGTCAGATGAACACTGAAGCTTTCTTT.